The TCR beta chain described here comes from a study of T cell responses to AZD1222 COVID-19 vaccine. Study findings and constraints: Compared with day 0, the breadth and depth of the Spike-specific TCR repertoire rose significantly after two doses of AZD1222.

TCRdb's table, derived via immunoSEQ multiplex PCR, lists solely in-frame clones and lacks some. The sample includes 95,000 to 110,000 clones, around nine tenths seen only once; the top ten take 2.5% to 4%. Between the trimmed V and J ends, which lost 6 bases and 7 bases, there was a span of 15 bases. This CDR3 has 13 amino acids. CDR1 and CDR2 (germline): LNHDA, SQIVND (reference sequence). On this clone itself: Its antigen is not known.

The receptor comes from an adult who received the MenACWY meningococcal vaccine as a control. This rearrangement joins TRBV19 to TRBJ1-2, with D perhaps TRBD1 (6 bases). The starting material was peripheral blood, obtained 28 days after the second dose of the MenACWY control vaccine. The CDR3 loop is CASRVTGIRGYTF. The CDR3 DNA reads TGTGCCAGTAGGGTAACAGGGATTCGTGGCTACACCTTC.